The 17 T cell receptor beta chains below all came from one sample that was sequenced in a study of post-analysis software for immune sequencing data. Study outcomes and limitations: The five TRBV segments detected at higher frequency in patients than in controls included TRBV5-6, TRBV5-1 and TRBV20-1.

TCR beta cDNA libraries included unique molecular identifiers. MiXCR, applied by TCRdb to the PCR reads, yields one record per CDR3 protein. The table lists fewer than 700,000 distinct CDR3 sequences, 44% of them singletons. Antigens for these TCRs are unknown. The sequenced material came from blood. All receptors derive from a girl between 10 and 17 years old with multiple sclerosis.

CDR3 nucleotides: TGCAGCGTCCAAGCGCCTAACTATGGCTACACCTTC. Residues: CSVQAPNYGYTF. The chain carries TRBV29-1 and TRBJ1-2; no reliable D call. The CDR3 covers 12 residues. Germline values: CDR1 SQVTM, CDR2 ANQGSEA. Trimming removed 6 bases from V and 0 bases from J, with 8 bases in between.

This rearrangement joins TRBV7-3 to TRBJ2-2, with D perhaps TRBD1 (6 bases). CDR3 length: 13 residues. The germline V gene has CDR1 SGHTA and CDR2 FQGTGA. V was trimmed by 5 bases and J by 4 bases, leaving 8 bases between them. CDR3 residues: CASSAGATGELFF. The CDR3 DNA follows: TGTGCCAGCAGCGCAGGGGCCACCGGGGAGCTGTTTTTT.

This clonotype was observed a handful of times. The CDR3 protein is CASSVELAGRADTQYF. In DNA, the CDR3 is TGTGCCAGCAGCGTAGAGCTAGCGGGGAGGGCAGATACGCAGTATTTT. This sequence joins TRBV9 and TRBJ2-3; 9 nucleotides agree with TRBD2. Germline assignment: CDR1 SGDLS and CDR2 YYNGEE. The length of the CDR3 is 16 residues. V lost 0 bases, J lost 4 bases, and 6 bases stayed unmatched.

This rearrangement joins TRBV4-1 to TRBJ2-1, with D perhaps matching TRBD2 (6 bases). CDR3 length equals 15 residues. Trimming left V 3 bases short and J 4 bases short, with 13 bases between. Germline V gene lookup returns CDR1 MGHRA and CDR2 YSYEKL. The CDR3 sequence is CASSQPGLPYNEQFF. CDR3 sequence (DNA): TGCGCCAGCAGCCAGCCGGGACTGCCGTACAATGAGCAGTTCTTC.

This clonotype was recorded a few times. The V call is TRBV20-1, the J call TRBJ2-5, with 7 bases aligning to TRBD2. Unmatched junction bases numbered 9, after V lost 5 bases and J lost 3 bases. The CDR3 loop spans 14 amino acids. Germline lookup yields CDR1 DFQATT and CDR2 SNEGSKA (reference sequence). The CDR3 DNA follows: TGCAGTGCTCACCCTAGCGGACCGGAAGAGACCCAGTACTTC. It codes for CSAHPSGPEETQYF.

The J gene is TRBJ2-7, the V gene TRBV10-3; D may be TRBD1 (6 bases). This CDR3 has 15 residues. Germline loops: CDR1 ENHRY, CDR2 SYGVKD. Trimming stripped 0 bases from V and 3 bases from J, with 12 bases between. The CDR3 reads CAISESPDSYYEQYF. The CDR3 DNA follows: TGTGCCATCAGTGAGTCGCCGGACAGTTACTACGAGCAGTACTTC.

This clonotype was recorded a few times. The rearrangement links TRBV7-3 to TRBJ2-7, with D possibly matching TRBD1 (6 bases). Trimming took off 2 bases at V and 5 bases at J, with 10 bases between the two ends. Looked up from germline, CDR1 is SGHTA and CDR2 is FQGTGA. The CDR3 totals 13 residues. CDR3 bases: TGTGCCAGCAGCTTAGCGGCAGGGGACGAGCAGTACTTC. This codes for CASSLAAGDEQYF.

This CDR3 is CASSSGGLRTDTQYF. CDR3 nucleotides: TGCGCCAGCAGCTCAGGAGGGCTTAGGACAGATACGCAGTATTTT. The rearrangement links TRBV5-1 to TRBJ2-3; D perhaps matches TRBD2 (6 bases). Germline V CDR1 and CDR2: SGHRS, YFSETQ. Trimming pared 3 bases from V and 3 bases from J, leaving 14 bases between. This CDR3 has 15 residues.

This rearrangement joins TRBV7-9 to TRBJ2-3; TRBD2 aligns across 10 bases. The trim removed 5 bases at V and 2 bases at J, leaving 7 bases unmatched. The CDR3 loop spans 16 amino acids. Germline lookup yields CDR1 SEHNR and CDR2 FQNEAQ (reference sequence). CDR3 nucleotides: TGTGCCAGCAGCGCACCCCTAGCGGGGGTCACAGATACGCAGTATTTT. Its translation is CASSAPLAGVTDTQYF.

The V gene is TRBV20-1, the J gene TRBJ1-1; D is perhaps TRBD1 (6 bases). The CDR3 contains 14 residues. In germline, CDR1 is DFQATT, CDR2 SNEGSKA (reference sequence). The V and J ends lost 5 bases and 1 base respectively, with 14 bases between them. The CDR3 DNA is TGCAGTGCTGGGGGGCTCAGGGGGAACACTGAAGCTTTCTTT. Its protein is CSAGGLRGNTEAFF.

J is TRBJ2-7 and V is TRBV3-1, with D perhaps TRBD1 (5 bases). This CDR3 comprises 11 residues. V gave up 9 bases and J gave up 6 bases, with 12 bases separating them. Per germline, CDR1 LGHDT and CDR2 YNNKEL (reference sequence). The CDR3 reads CASRQGSEQYF. The CDR3 DNA reads as TGTGCCAGTAGGCAGGGAAGCGAGCAGTACTTC.

The CDR3 bases are TGTGCCAGCAGTTTAAGGGCAGGGGGTCTCGGCGAGCAGTACTTC. It encodes CASSLRAGGLGEQYF. This chain uses TRBV12-3 or TRBV12-4 with TRBJ2-5; 7 bases match TRBD1. The assigned J gene may be wrong: the sequence end matches TRBJ2-7 better. The CDR3 consists of 15 residues.

This clonotype was observed a handful of times. The chain links TRBV10-3 to TRBJ2-5; the D gene is possibly TRBD1 (5 bases). This CDR3 contains 12 residues. The ends were cut back, 7 bases at V and 1 base at J, with 7 bases in the middle. Germline V gene lookup returns CDR1 ENHRY and CDR2 SYGVKD. DNA of the CDR3: TGTGCCATCACTGACAGCCAAGAGACCCAGTACTTC. This translates into CAITDSQETQYF.

V is TRBV10-3 and J is TRBJ2-5; D might be TRBD2 (6 bases). In germline, CDR1 is ENHRY, CDR2 SYGVKD. CDR3 length equals 14 residues. V lost 4 bases, J lost 0 bases, and 9 bases lay in between. CDR3 nucleotide sequence: TGTGCCATCAGTGCGCGGGGCGACCAAGAGACCCAGTACTTC. Translating gives CAISARGDQETQYF.

Details on this clonotype: One end of the junction fails to match germline, which may point to a read error. The chain couples TRBV4-2 to TRBJ1-2, with unresolved D. Germline CDR1 is LGHNA and CDR2 is YNFKEQ. The CDR3 has 15 amino acids. The CDR3 DNA reads TGTGCCCGCAGCCAAGATCTTGGGGTTAACTATGGCTACACCTTC. Translated: CARSQDLGVNYGYTF.

The chain joins TRBV6-5 to TRBJ1-2, with unresolved D. Trimming left V 5 bases short and J 4 bases short, with 14 bases between. The CDR3 length is 14 residues. Germline V gene lookup returns CDR1 MNHEY and CDR2 SVGAGI. This CDR3 reads CASSRGQALYGYTF. CDR3 coding DNA: TGTGCCAGCAGTCGAGGGCAGGCCCTCTATGGCTACACCTTC.

V and J are TRBV15 and TRBJ2-1; TRBD2 matches at 13 bases. The J segment lost 12 bases and the V segment lost 1 base, leaving 12 bases of the junction unmatched. This CDR3 has 17 residues. Germline-derived CDR1 and CDR2 are LNHNV and YYDKDF (reference sequence). The CDR3 protein is CATSRGPGLAGQAGQFF. The CDR3 bases are TGTGCCACCAGCAGAGGCCCGGGACTAGCGGGGCAGGCTGGGCAGTTCTTC.